The next 27 T cell receptor beta chains were all read from a single sample in a study of cytomegalovirus exposure and HLA in healthy donors. Primers for the PCR totalled 60 Vbeta and 13 Jbeta. Produced via immunoSEQ multiplex PCR; TCRdb's table is partial and in-frame only. The listing contains more than 45,000 clones. The sample was PBMCs. The origin of the receptors is a woman between 55 and 75 years old in good health and CMV-seropositive.

V and J are TRBV10-3 and TRBJ1-5; a possible D gene is TRBD1 (5 bases). The CDR3 has 15 amino acids. With 6 bases removed from V and 1 base from J, the gap between germline ends came to 13 bases. Per the germline V gene, CDR1 is ENHRY and CDR2 is SYGVKD. The CDR3 coding sequence is TGTGCCATCAGCAAAACAGGCCTGAGCAATCAGCCCCAGCATTTT. This encodes CAISKTGLSNQPQHF.

The chain uses TRBV14 and TRBJ2-1; TRBD2 might be the D (6 bases). The CDR3 is 16 residues long. V gave up 6 bases and J gave up 0 bases, with 15 bases separating them. CDR1 is SGHDN and CDR2 is FVKESK in the germline V gene. CDR3 sequence reads: CASSLWAGSSYNEQFF. The CDR3 bases are TGTGCCAGCAGTCTGTGGGCGGGGAGCTCCTACAATGAGCAGTTCTTC.

This chain links TRBV5-1 with TRBJ2-3; maybe TRBD1 (5 bases). CDR1 and CDR2 from the germline V gene are SGHRS and YFSETQ. The CDR3 covers 13 residues. Trimming left V 4 bases short and J 4 bases short, with 10 bases between. DNA for the CDR3: TGCGCCAGCAGCCAGCAGGGTTCAGATACGCAGTATTTT. Its translation: CASSQQGSDTQYF.

This chain connects TRBV7-8 to TRBJ1-5; D may be TRBD1 (6 bases). Germline V gene lookup returns CDR1 SGHVS and CDR2 FQNEAQ. Trimming pared 2 bases from V and 4 bases from J, leaving 15 bases between. The CDR3 extends over 16 amino acids. CDR3 sequence: CASSLRRETGNQPQHF. Here the CDR3 DNA reads TGTGCCAGCAGCTTAAGGCGGGAGACAGGTAATCAGCCCCAGCATTTT.

The DNA of the CDR3 is TGTGCCAGCAGTTCCGAGGGCCCGGGTGGCTACACCTTC. Amino acids: CASSSEGPGGYTF. The V call is TRBV6-5, the J call TRBJ1-2, with unresolved D. Germline CDR1 and CDR2: MNHEY and SVGAGI. V shed 4 bases and J shed 7 bases, with 13 bases lying between them. The CDR3 is made up of 13 amino acids.

This rearrangement joins TRBV7-2 to TRBJ2-7, with 7 bases lining up with TRBD1. Trimming took 0 bases from V and 3 from J; bases not matched to a gene: 14. The CDR3 covers 18 residues. Germline CDR1 is SGHTA and CDR2 is FQGNSA. This chain's CDR3 is CASSLAPGQTRSYYEQYF. The CDR3, as DNA: TGTGCCAGCAGCTTAGCGCCGGGACAGACACGATCCTACTACGAGCAGTACTTC.

The chain joins TRBV4-3 to TRBJ2-7, with D tentatively TRBD2 (6 bases). The V gene's germline CDR1 is LGHNA and CDR2 YSLEER. The CDR3 contains 15 residues. The V and J ends lost 3 bases and 3 bases respectively, with 15 bases between them. The CDR3, as DNA: TGCGCCAGCAGCCATAGAGTAGCGGCCGACTACGAGCAGTACTTC. It is translated as CASSHRVAADYEQYF.

V and J are TRBV5-6 and TRBJ1-5, with a possible D match to TRBD1 (6 bases). V gave up 4 bases and J gave up 0 bases, with 8 bases separating them. The CDR3 runs 14 residues. Germline CDR1 and CDR2: SGHDT and YYEEEE. The CDR3 DNA follows: TGTGCCAGCAGCGGACAGAATAGCAATCAGCCCCAGCATTTT. Translated: CASSGQNSNQPQHF.

The chain carries TRBV18 and TRBJ1-1; possible D gene TRBD1, 5 bases. The CDR3 runs 14 residues. V was cut by 6 bases and J by 3 bases, with 14 bases left in between. Germline V gives CDR1 KGHSH, CDR2 LQKENI. The CDR3 is CASSAQGPDTEAFF. CDR3 coding DNA: TGTGCCAGCTCGGCGCAGGGTCCGGACACTGAAGCTTTCTTT.

V usage is TRBV19 and J usage is TRBJ2-3; 8 bases match TRBD2. J gave up 3 bases and V 5 bases, and 7 bases lay outside the gene matches. The CDR3 is 15 residues long. Germline V gene data show CDR1 as LNHDA and CDR2 as SQIVND (reference sequence). CDR3 region: CASSSRVAGTDTQYF. The CDR3 DNA sequence: TGTGCCAGTAGTTCCCGGGTAGCGGGAACAGATACGCAGTATTTT.

J is TRBJ2-7 and V is TRBV5-6; D is unresolved. The CDR3 sequence is 14 residues long. V dropped 2 bases and J dropped 0 bases, with 9 bases sitting between them. Looked up from germline, CDR1 is SGHDT and CDR2 is YYEEEE. The CDR3 spells CASSFYPNSYEQYF. CDR3 nucleotides: TGTGCCAGCAGCTTCTATCCTAACTCCTACGAGCAGTACTTC.

The chain combines TRBV6-1 with TRBJ2-3; 7 bases fit TRBD2. With V trimmed by 7 bases and J by 6 bases, 7 bases remained unmatched. The CDR3 has 13 amino acids. Germline-derived CDR1 and CDR2 are MNHNS and SASEGT. CDR3 in DNA: TGTGCCAGCACCCACGGGGAGGGGGATACGCAGTATTTT. Residues: CASTHGEGDTQYF.

The genes are TRBV2 and TRBJ2-2; 7 bases are a match to TRBD1. The germline gives CDR1 SNHLY, CDR2 FYNNEI. V shed 8 bases, J shed 1 base, and the junction held 7 bases outside the gene matches. The CDR3 loop spans 15 amino acids. CDR3 bases: TGTGCCAGCCGAGGGGGCACCAAGAACACCGGGGAGCTGTTTTTT. It translates to CASRGGTKNTGELFF.

The V gene is TRBV11-2, the J gene TRBJ1-4; D may be TRBD1 (5 bases). V was clipped by 3 bases and J by 4 bases, with 9 bases between them. CDR3 length equals 14 residues. Looked up from germline, CDR1 is SGHAT and CDR2 is FQNNGV. CDR3 sequence (DNA): TGTGCCAGCAGCTTGGGGGGTAGTAATGAAAAACTGTTTTTT. Encoded protein: CASSLGGSNEKLFF.

The chain uses TRBV6-1 and TRBJ2-7; 9 nucleotides agree with TRBD1. V shed 4 bases and J 5 bases; nucleotides not matched to a gene: 9. Per the germline V gene, CDR1 is MNHNS and CDR2 is SASEGT. The CDR3 consists of 15 residues. CDR3 sequence (DNA): TGTGCCAGCAGTGGTGGACAGGGGAATTCGGACGAGCAGTACTTC. It is translated as CASSGGQGNSDEQYF.

The chain carries TRBV12-5 and TRBJ2-5; D is possibly TRBD2 (7 bases). V shed 3 bases and J shed 3 bases, with 14 bases lying between them. This CDR3 region has 15 residues. CDR1 LGHNT and CDR2 FRNRAP come from the germline V gene. The CDR3 loop reads CASGFFGGGEETQYF. The CDR3 DNA reads as TGTGCTAGTGGTTTTTTCGGAGGGGGGGAAGAGACCCAGTACTTC.

The chain has TRBV18 and TRBJ2-7, with 7 bases lining up with TRBD1. The CDR3 sequence is 13 residues long. V shed 6 bases and J 3 bases; nucleotides not matched to a gene: 5. Germline CDR1 KGHSH, CDR2 LQKENI. In DNA form, the CDR3 reads TGTGCCAGCTCGCCCTGGGACAGCTACGAGCAGTACTTC. Translated: CASSPWDSYEQYF.

V is TRBV5-1 and J is TRBJ2-3, with D possibly TRBD2 on 6 matching bases. The CDR3 is 14 residues long. Deletions cut 4 bases from V and 6 bases from J, with 15 bases between. CDR1 is SGHRS, CDR2 YFSETQ, per germline. The CDR3 reads CASSPGTPRDTQYF. CDR3 in DNA: TGCGCCAGCAGCCCTGGGACTCCGAGGGATACGCAGTATTTT.

The rearrangement uses TRBV4-3 and TRBJ1-2; D remains unclear. The CDR3 is 13 amino acids. Germline V CDR1 and CDR2: LGHNA, YSLEER. V was shortened by 1 base and J by 6 bases, with 9 bases between the two germline ends. In DNA form, the CDR3 reads TGCGCCAGCAGCCAAGGACACGGTGATGGCTACACCTTC. Protein: CASSQGHGDGYTF.

The chain recombines TRBV29-1 with TRBJ2-1, with 7 bases that match TRBD1. The germline V gene encodes CDR1 SQVTM and CDR2 ANQGSEA. This CDR3 contains 12 residues. V gave up 8 bases and J gave up 9 bases; unmatched junction bases: 10. The CDR3 protein is CSLRDSHSEQFF. The CDR3 DNA follows: TGCAGCCTCCGGGACAGCCACAGTGAGCAGTTCTTC.

On this clone: The junction departs from germline at one end; a sequencing error may be responsible. The chain combines TRBV18 with TRBJ2-7, with TRBD2 identical over 7 bases. The CDR3 totals 13 residues. CDR1 and CDR2 (germline): KGHSH, LQKENI. In DNA, the CDR3 is TGTGCCAGCTCACCACCGAGTAAGGGACTACTCTCCTTC. It is translated as CASSPPSKGLLSF.

The chain joins TRBV20-1 to TRBJ2-5; tentative D call: TRBD1 (6 bases). The V gene's germline CDR1 is DFQATT and CDR2 SNEGSKA (reference sequence). This CDR3 has 11 residues. The CDR3 here is CIWALPGTQYF. In DNA, the CDR3 is TGCATCTGGGCTCTCCCCGGGACACAGTACTTC.

As to this clone: A junction end diverges from the germline sequence, so it may reflect a read error. The chain uses TRBV5-4 and TRBJ2-1; D is perhaps TRBD2 (7 bases). Germline CDR1 is SGHNT and CDR2 is YYREEE (reference sequence). There are 16 residues in the CDR3. CDR3 sequence (DNA): TGTGCCAGCAGCTTGGGGGGGGGCCGCTCCGACAATGAGCAGTTCTTC. The encoded protein is CASSLGGGRSDNEQFF.

V and J are TRBV6-5 and TRBJ1-1; unclear D gene. CDR1 is MNHEY and CDR2 is SVGAGI in the germline V gene. The CDR3 has 12 residues. V was pared by 6 bases and J by 3 bases, with 8 bases between. CDR3 in amino acids: CASRRLDTEAFF. The CDR3 region has the DNA TGTGCCAGCAGGAGACTGGACACTGAAGCTTTCTTT.

The chain joins TRBV14 to TRBJ1-2; 7 bases match TRBD1. Unmatched junction bases numbered 2, after V lost 3 bases and J lost 1 base. The germline V gene has CDR1 SGHDN and CDR2 FVKESK. This CDR3 is built from 14 residues. The CDR3: CASSHQGVNYGYTF. The CDR3 DNA sequence: TGTGCCAGCAGCCATCAGGGGGTTAACTATGGCTACACCTTC.

The chain is built from TRBV9 and TRBJ1-2; D is undetermined. Germline lookup yields CDR1 SGDLS and CDR2 YYNGEE. The CDR3 runs 16 residues. Between the trimmed V and J ends, which lost 1 base and 5 bases, there was a span of 18 bases. The CDR3 loop reads CASSVLGNSGLYGYTF. DNA of the CDR3: TGTGCCAGCAGCGTACTCGGCAATTCGGGGTTATATGGCTACACCTTC.

J is TRBJ2-7 and V is TRBV18; maybe TRBD2 (6 bases). This CDR3 has 16 residues. Looked up from germline, CDR1 is KGHSH and CDR2 is LQKENI. V lost 2 bases and J 6 bases, leaving 20 bases between the germline ends. CDR3 coding DNA: TGTGCCAGCTCACCAACGGGGGTGGCGGCCCCTGGCGAGCAGTACTTC. This codes for CASSPTGVAAPGEQYF.